The sequence of this T cell receptor (beta chain) was determined in a study of cytomegalovirus exposure and HLA in healthy donors. The CDR3 consists of 13 residues. V lost 3 bases, J lost 2 bases, and 8 bases lay in between. Germline CDR1 reads SGHVS; CDR2 reads FQNEAQ. Repertoires were generated with immunoSEQ multiplex PCR, while TCRdb's copy carries only in-frame clones and drops some. This table holds about 330,000 clones, roughly 88% found once. The rearrangement uses TRBV7-8 and TRBJ2-7, with a weak D call TRBD1 (5 bases). The sequence was obtained from a woman under 30 in good health and CMV-seronegative. The sequenced material came from PBMCs. This chain's CDR3 is CASSLTEAYEQYF. CDR3 nucleotides: TGTGCCAGCAGCTTGACAGAAGCCTACGAGCAGTACTTC.